A selection of T cell receptor beta chains follows, all from one sample in a study of shared clonotypes between healthy human individuals. Sequencing was performed with immunoSEQ multiplex PCR; in TCRdb, only in-frame clones are kept and a portion is missing. The table includes around 240,000 clones, 65% detected once. Source material: memory CD4+ T cells sorted from blood. The receptor source for this set is a man in his thirties or forties in good health. The CDR3 runs from the conserved cysteine through the conserved F or W. D genes are given only for firm matches. The size entry is marked missing in some rows and otherwise reads once, few, many or a size class.

V,J,D,size,CDR3,DNA
TRBV7-7,TRBJ2-2,TRBD2,-,CASSLVAGLGELFF,TGTGCCAGCAGCTTAGTAGCGGGATTGGGGGAGCTGTTTTTT
TRBV7-2,TRBJ2-7,-,-,CASSFGPSPAYEQYF,TGTGCCAGCAGCTTCGGGCCTAGCCCGGCCTACGAGCAGTACTTC
TRBV5-6,TRBJ2-5,-,-,CASSLFKGETQYF,TGTGCCAGCAGCTTGTTCAAGGGTGAGACCCAGTACTTC
TRBV18,TRBJ2-2,-,few,CASSQIGSNTGELFF,TGTGCCAGCTCACAAATCGGTTCGAACACCGGGGAGCTGTTTTTT
TRBV18,TRBJ1-5,-,few,CASSPGSDQPQHF,TGTGCCAGCTCACCAGGGTCCGATCAGCCCCAGCATTTT
TRBV28,TRBJ1-2,-,-,CASDRYDNYGYTF,TGTGCCAGCGACCGATATGATAACTATGGCTACACCTTC
TRBV4-2,TRBJ2-7,-,few,CASSQATGLLVEQYF,TGTGCCAGCAGCCAGGCCACGGGACTCCTCGTCGAGCAGTACTTC
TRBV9,TRBJ2-1,TRBD2,-,CASSSRLAGGYNEQFF,TGTGCCAGCAGCTCGCGACTAGCGGGAGGGTACAATGAGCAGTTCTTC
TRBV6-5,TRBJ1-1,-,many,CASSPTGPNTEAFF,TGTGCCAGCAGCCCAACAGGCCCGAACACTGAAGCTTTCTTT
TRBV21-1,TRBJ2-7,-,-,CASSCKTSDVTYEQYF,TGTGCCAGCAGCTGTAAGACTAGCGACGTAACCTACGAGCAGTACTTC